The rows below give T cell receptor beta chains drawn from one sample of a study of glioma-infiltrating T cells. TCRdb recomputed calls from the multiplex PCR reads with MiXCR, one row per CDR3 protein. The repertoire consists of 400,000 or so distinct CDR3 sequences, with roughly two fifths occurring once and the leading ten covering 9.5% to 15%. The sequencing input was glioma tissue, nonneoplastic brain tissue, or PBMCs (not recorded which). Receptors were obtained from a human donor with low-grade glioma or glioblastoma, undergoing nonglioma brain surgery, or in good health (not recorded which). The conserved cysteine and the conserved F or W are not part of the CDR3 here. A D gene is named only where the DNA matches it firmly. For some rows the clone size is stated as once, few or many, or as a class when expanded; others skip it.

clone_size: -; d_call: -; v_call: TRBV12-3/TRBV12-4; j_call: TRBJ2-2; cdr3_aa: ASSLARGNTGELF
clone_size: -; d_call: TRBD2; v_call: TRBV19; j_call: TRBJ2-3; cdr3_aa: ASSGVRTGGGADTQY
clone_size: -; d_call: TRBD2; v_call: TRBV20-1; j_call: TRBJ2-3; cdr3_aa: SVTSGSGTDTRY
clone_size: few; d_call: TRBD1; v_call: TRBV4-2; j_call: TRBJ2-5; cdr3_aa: ASSNLRGRHETQY
clone_size: many; d_call: TRBD2; v_call: TRBV27; j_call: TRBJ2-1; cdr3_aa: ASSPAIAWDYDYNEQF
clone_size: -; d_call: -; v_call: TRBV7-2; j_call: TRBJ1-1; cdr3_aa: ASSLAYKGTEAF
clone_size: -; d_call: -; v_call: TRBV12-3/TRBV12-4; j_call: TRBJ1-5; cdr3_aa: ASSRGGGNQPKH
clone_size: few; d_call: TRBD1; v_call: TRBV7-2; j_call: TRBJ1-2; cdr3_aa: ASSLGTGRAYGYT
clone_size: few; d_call: TRBD2; v_call: TRBV7-2; j_call: TRBJ2-1; cdr3_aa: ASSFSGRVYNEQF
clone_size: -; d_call: TRBD1; v_call: TRBV2; j_call: TRBJ2-7; cdr3_aa: ASDSQGYYEQY
clone_size: many; d_call: TRBD2; v_call: TRBV28; j_call: TRBJ2-7; cdr3_aa: ASSWREFGYEQY
clone_size: -; d_call: TRBD1; v_call: TRBV2; j_call: TRBJ1-4; cdr3_aa: AIEYRAGGEKLF
clone_size: -; d_call: -; v_call: TRBV7-2; j_call: TRBJ2-7; cdr3_aa: ASSLRLEAHEQY
clone_size: -; d_call: -; v_call: TRBV6-4; j_call: TRBJ2-1; cdr3_aa: ASSESQSSYNEQF
clone_size: -; d_call: TRBD2; v_call: TRBV20-1; j_call: TRBJ2-7; cdr3_aa: SAQGVAGAYEQY
clone_size: many; d_call: -; v_call: TRBV15; j_call: TRBJ1-2; cdr3_aa: ATSPQGPNYGYT
clone_size: once; d_call: -; v_call: TRBV4-3; j_call: TRBJ2-4; cdr3_aa: ASSQEWRGGRGAKNIQC
clone_size: many; d_call: -; v_call: TRBV4-2; j_call: TRBJ1-2; cdr3_aa: ASSQDVLRGYT
clone_size: few; d_call: -; v_call: TRBV20-1; j_call: TRBJ1-1; cdr3_aa: SARAGPNTEAF
clone_size: -; d_call: -; v_call: TRBV6-1; j_call: TRBJ2-1; cdr3_aa: ASSPGAIRSADYNEQF
clone_size: few; d_call: -; v_call: TRBV19; j_call: TRBJ2-2; cdr3_aa: ASSRTRTENTGELF
clone_size: many; d_call: -; v_call: TRBV6-6; j_call: TRBJ2-5; cdr3_aa: ASSYGGMETQY
clone_size: -; d_call: TRBD1; v_call: TRBV19; j_call: TRBJ2-1; cdr3_aa: ASSIGTGEYNEQF
clone_size: -; d_call: TRBD2; v_call: TRBV7-2; j_call: TRBJ2-7; cdr3_aa: ASSLALRRTSGKGHEQY
clone_size: -; d_call: TRBD2; v_call: TRBV28; j_call: TRBJ2-7; cdr3_aa: ASSSSPGTSGRVNEQY
clone_size: few; d_call: TRBD1; v_call: TRBV28; j_call: TRBJ1-4; cdr3_aa: ASSLKTGLNEKLF
clone_size: many; d_call: -; v_call: TRBV20-1; j_call: TRBJ2-3; cdr3_aa: SASKGNLADTQY
clone_size: many; d_call: TRBD2; v_call: TRBV20-1; j_call: TRBJ2-3; cdr3_aa: SARDERESTDTQY
clone_size: few; d_call: -; v_call: TRBV7-2; j_call: TRBJ1-3; cdr3_aa: ASSLWTSGNTIY
clone_size: -; d_call: -; v_call: TRBV10-3; j_call: TRBJ2-7; cdr3_aa: AISEWPGKSYEQY
clone_size: -; d_call: TRBD1; v_call: TRBV2; j_call: TRBJ2-7; cdr3_aa: ASSGQGPYEQY
clone_size: -; d_call: -; v_call: TRBV3-1; j_call: TRBJ2-1; cdr3_aa: ASSQGGRRESSYNEQF
clone_size: -; d_call: -; v_call: TRBV27; j_call: TRBJ2-7; cdr3_aa: ASSSFAHKQTYEQY
clone_size: few; d_call: TRBD1; v_call: TRBV6-1; j_call: TRBJ2-1; cdr3_aa: ASRGQGLGNEQF
clone_size: -; d_call: -; v_call: TRBV28; j_call: TRBJ2-1; cdr3_aa: ASSLSFRRLGEQF
clone_size: many; d_call: -; v_call: TRBV28; j_call: TRBJ1-5; cdr3_aa: ASSLPLGGNQPQH
clone_size: -; d_call: -; v_call: TRBV4-2; j_call: TRBJ2-4; cdr3_aa: ASSPRETLAKNIQY
clone_size: -; d_call: TRBD2; v_call: TRBV27; j_call: TRBJ2-5; cdr3_aa: ASSPSFSGQAETKY
clone_size: few; d_call: -; v_call: TRBV7-2; j_call: TRBJ1-1; cdr3_aa: ASSLRGAMNTEAF
clone_size: few; d_call: -; v_call: TRBV7-2; j_call: TRBJ1-4; cdr3_aa: ASARYEKLF